This TCR beta chain was obtained from a study of shared clonotypes between healthy human individuals. As regards this clone: The antigen remains undetermined.

Profiled with immunoSEQ multiplex PCR; TCRdb holds only in-frame clones, not every one. The data show more than 500,000 clones, 95% to 97% seen once. None of the donors, who were healthy HIV-negative adults, had recently had acute infections or vaccinations. Study findings and constraints: Among several donors, 4.5% to 5.5% of naive CD4 clonotypes were found in common.

Germline V gene data show CDR1 as MNHEY and CDR2 as SMNVEV (reference sequence). Trimming took off 6 bases at V and 4 bases at J, with 15 bases between the two ends. The CDR3 consists of 14 residues. This receptor was identified in a woman aged 30 to 39 in good health. Sequenced material: naive CD4+ T cells sorted from blood. Stated subset: CD45RA+ positively selected. J is TRBJ1-1 and V is TRBV27; D call uncertain. The CDR3 loop reads CASSHNNRGTEAFF. In nucleotides, the CDR3 is TGTGCCAGCAGCCACAATAACCGCGGCACTGAAGCTTTCTTT.